The present TCR beta chain was sequenced within a study of cytomegalovirus exposure and HLA in healthy donors. The CDR3 totals 13 residues. The germline CDR1 and CDR2 sequences are KGHSH and LQKENI. Trimming left V 0 bases short and J 3 bases short, with 6 bases between. These donors were members of the 120-subject validation cohort, a group separate from the roughly 670-subject first cohort. Libraries were prepared by immunoSEQ multiplex PCR; TCRdb keeps only in-frame clonotypes and omits some of them. The sample shows more than 45,000 clones, 89% of them seen only once. This TCR was sampled from a woman between 18 and 30 years old in good health and CMV-seronegative. The chain employs TRBV18 and TRBJ2-7; D gene uncertain. The specimen sequenced was PBMCs. CDR3 sequence (DNA): TGTGCCAGCTCACCACCACATAACTACGAGCAGTACTTC. As protein: CASSPPHNYEQYF.